The sample holds a few counts of the clone carrying this T cell receptor (beta chain). Its antigen is as yet unknown. TCRdb reprocessed the RT-PCR reads with MiXCR, giving one entry per CDR3 protein. The sample comprises 500,000 to 550,000 distinct CDR3 sequences, more than 7% of which are singletons, and around 12% rests with the top ten. This entry is derived from a study of response to subunit inactivated influenza vaccine. Study-wide findings and caveats: Seasonal influenza vaccination, on each occasion, was suggested by the authors to recruit few new T cells.

The CDR3 sequence is 15 residues long. The germline V gene encodes CDR1 SGHRS and CDR2 YFSETQ. Germline trimming cut 0 bases from V and 5 bases from J; bases unmatched to any gene: 5. The sequences come from PBMCs from blood, collected roughly 24 months after vaccination. The rearrangement links TRBV5-1 to TRBJ2-5; TRBD1 matches 9 bases. The sequence came from a man aged 45 to 70 who received an inactivated influenza vaccine. CDR3 sequence: CASSLDRGHRETQYF. DNA for the CDR3: TGCGCCAGCAGCTTGGACAGGGGGCATCGGGAGACCCAGTACTTC.